This TCR beta chain was found in a study of blood T cell repertoires in COVID-19. Study context: Samples representing acute and convalescent COVID-19 were sourced from the United States, Italy and Spain.

Per the original data handling: Amplifying reference gene primers gave estimates of nucleated cell counts. Measured with immunoSEQ multiplex PCR; TCRdb has only the in-frame clones, and not every one. D and trimming were read from the DNA, whereas the V and J calls and clone size are those reported in that table. The sample lists more than 300,000 clones, more than 75% seen once, with less than 11% in the top ten. Everyone who took part was roughly 18 to 89 years old, and they came from 24 US areas. The CDR3 extends over 16 amino acids. V dropped 0 bases and J dropped 7; count of bases not matched to a gene: 7. The germline CDR1 and CDR2 sequences are SGHRS and YFSETQ.

The sample comprised PBMCs or T cells enriched from blood (not recorded which). This sequence originates from a young woman who had recovered from COVID-19. V usage is TRBV5-1 and J usage is TRBJ2-2, with 9 bases lining up with TRBD2. The CDR3 region has the DNA TGCGCCAGCAGCTTGGCGACTAGCGGTGGAGGCGGGGAGCTGTTTTTT. It yields the protein CASSLATSGGGGELFF.